The TCR beta chain described here comes from a study of early T cells in non-severe SARS-CoV-2 infection. Trimming removed 4 bases at V and 2 bases at J, with 12 bases between. Germline CDR1 is DFQATT and CDR2 is SNEGSKA (reference sequence). The CDR3 totals 14 residues. This clonotype was detected many times. TCRdb analysed the 5' RACE reads with MiXCR anew, one entry per CDR3 protein. The sample includes about 130,000 distinct CDR3 sequences, under 15% of them seen just once. The rearrangement joins TRBV20-1 to TRBJ1-5; D perhaps matches TRBD1 (6 bases). Sequencing was performed on whole blood. The TCR originated in an adult who was a healthcare worker with PCR-confirmed SARS-CoV-2 infection or an uninfected control (not recorded which). Here the CDR3 reads CSAITGAGNQPQHF. The CDR3 nucleotides are TGCAGTGCTATCACGGGGGCGGGCAATCAGCCCCAGCATTTT.